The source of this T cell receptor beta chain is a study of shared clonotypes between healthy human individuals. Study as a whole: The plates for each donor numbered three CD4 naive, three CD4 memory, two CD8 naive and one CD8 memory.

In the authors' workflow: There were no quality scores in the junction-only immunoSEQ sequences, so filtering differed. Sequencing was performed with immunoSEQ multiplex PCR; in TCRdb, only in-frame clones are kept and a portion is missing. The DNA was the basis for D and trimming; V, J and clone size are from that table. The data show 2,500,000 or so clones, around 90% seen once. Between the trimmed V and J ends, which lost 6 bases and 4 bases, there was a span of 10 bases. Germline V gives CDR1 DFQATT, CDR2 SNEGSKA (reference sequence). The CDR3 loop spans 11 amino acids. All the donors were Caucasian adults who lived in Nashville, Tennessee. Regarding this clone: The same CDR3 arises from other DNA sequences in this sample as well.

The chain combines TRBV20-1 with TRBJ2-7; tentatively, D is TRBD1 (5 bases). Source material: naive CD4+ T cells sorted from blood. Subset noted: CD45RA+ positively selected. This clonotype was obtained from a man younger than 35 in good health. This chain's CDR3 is CSALDSYEQYF. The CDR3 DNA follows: TGCAGTGCCTTAGACAGTTACGAGCAGTACTTC.